The present TCR beta chain was sequenced within a study of control samples from healthy donors and cancer patients. This table comes from immunoSEQ multiplex PCR, and its TCRdb copy is limited to in-frame clones, with some not included. The sample lists some 210,000 clones, 91% occurring once. Sequences were obtained from blood. The TCR was taken from a man aged 25-40 years in good health.

In nucleotides, the CDR3 is TGTGCCAGCAGTTTGGATGGGGCTTTCTTT. Its protein is CASSLDGAFF. J is TRBJ1-1 and V is TRBV12-3 or TRBV12-4; no clear D gene. The CDR3 loop spans 10 amino acids. The V end was cut by 3 bases, the J end by 11 bases, with 7 bases between.